Each of the 27 T cell receptor beta chains below was sequenced from the same sample in a study of cytomegalovirus exposure and HLA in healthy donors. The study ran its PCR with 60 Vbeta and 13 Jbeta primers. The protocol was immunoSEQ multiplex PCR, while the TCRdb copy is restricted to in-frame clones and leaves out a portion. Of 170,000 or so clones detected, approximately 80% appear once; the ten largest clones hold around 5%. The sample comprised PBMCs. Receptors originate from a man in his late teens or twenties in good health and CMV-seronegative.

CDR3 DNA sequence: TGTGCCAGCAGTCCCCGGACAGGGGATAGCTATGGCTACACCTTC. Protein: CASSPRTGDSYGYTF. J is TRBJ1-2 and V is TRBV28; 9 nucleotides agree with TRBD1. The germline V gene has CDR1 MDHEN and CDR2 SYDVKM. This CDR3 comprises 15 residues. Trimming at V came to 5 bases and at J to 4 bases, leaving 8 bases not matched to a gene.

The chain combines TRBV5-6 with TRBJ1-4; D is uncertain. The length of the CDR3 is 14 residues. The V end lost 1 base, the J end lost 4 bases, and 8 bases lay between the germline ends. Germline CDR1 reads SGHDT; CDR2 reads YYEEEE. In nucleotides, the CDR3 is TGTGCCAGCAGCTTGACTGGGAGTAATGAAAAACTGTTTTTT. It translates to CASSLTGSNEKLFF.

This clone was found a few times. This chain uses TRBV10-3 with TRBJ2-7; 10 positions agree with TRBD1. Germline V lookup: CDR1 ENHRY, CDR2 SYGVKD. J was trimmed by 6 bases and V by 0 bases; bases with no gene match: 8. This CDR3 contains 16 residues. The CDR3: CAISESEETGGLEQYF. For the CDR3, the DNA is TGTGCCATCAGTGAGTCGGAGGAGACAGGGGGCCTCGAGCAGTACTTC.

J is TRBJ1-1 and V is TRBV30; D remains unclear. V shed 2 bases and J shed 6 bases, with 10 bases lying between them. In germline, CDR1 is GTSNPN, CDR2 SVGIG (reference sequence). The CDR3 extends over 12 amino acids. The CDR3 spells CAWSTRASEAFF. For the CDR3, the DNA is TGTGCCTGGAGTACGAGAGCCTCTGAAGCTTTCTTT.

The V call is TRBV9, the J call TRBJ2-6; 10 bases fit TRBD1. Trimming at V came to 6 bases and at J to 3 bases, leaving 12 bases not matched to a gene. The length of the CDR3 is 18 residues. CDR1 SGDLS and CDR2 YYNGEE come from the germline V gene. DNA of the CDR3: TGTGCCAGCACTTATAGACAGGGGGCCCCCTTTGGGGCCAACGTCCTGACTTTC. Its protein is CASTYRQGAPFGANVLTF.

The chain couples TRBV15 to TRBJ1-6, with TRBD1 matching over 7 bases. The CDR3 runs 16 residues. J gave up 10 bases and V 2 bases, and 11 bases lay outside the gene matches. Germline lookup yields CDR1 LNHNV and CDR2 YYDKDF (reference sequence). CDR3 in amino acids: CATSRWAGQAVSPLHF. The CDR3 region has the DNA TGTGCCACCAGCAGATGGGCTGGACAGGCGGTATCACCCCTCCACTTT.

The table lists this clone with a count of one. V is TRBV6-6 and J is TRBJ2-7, with D possibly TRBD2 on 5 matching bases. The CDR3 runs to 14 residues. The ends were cut back, 5 bases at V and 0 bases at J, with 11 bases in the middle. Germline lookup yields CDR1 MNHNY and CDR2 SVGAGI (reference sequence). The CDR3, as DNA: TGTGCCAGCAGTGACGCGGGTGCCTCCTACGAGCAGTACTTC. Translated: CASSDAGASYEQYF.

The genes are TRBV5-1 and TRBJ2-1, with 9 bases identical to TRBD2. CDR3 length equals 15 residues. Germline CDR1 and CDR2: SGHRS and YFSETQ. With 3 bases clipped from V and 9 bases from J, the junction kept 10 bases outside the gene matches. In DNA, the CDR3 is TGCGCCAGCAGCTATAGCGGGAGTTCTTTAAGTGAGCAGTTCTTC. Translating gives CASSYSGSSLSEQFF.

This chain uses TRBV6-1 with TRBJ1-6; 8 bases line up with TRBD1. The V and J ends lost 4 bases and 1 base, in that order; junction bases with no gene match: 15. The CDR3 loop spans 20 amino acids. The germline gives CDR1 MNHNS, CDR2 SASEGT. This CDR3 is CASSARVRQGAQSYNSPLHF. CDR3 nucleotides: TGTGCCAGCAGTGCCCGCGTGCGTCAGGGGGCCCAGTCCTATAATTCACCCCTCCACTTT.

The gene calls are TRBV28 and TRBJ2-7; D gene uncertain. Between the trimmed V and J ends, which lost 4 bases and 3 bases, there was a span of 4 bases. The CDR3 extends over 11 amino acids. Germline V CDR1 and CDR2: MDHEN, SYDVKM. This CDR3 is CASSSNYEQYF. CDR3 nucleotide sequence: TGTGCCAGCAGTTCTAACTACGAGCAGTACTTC.

The chain couples TRBV5-1 to TRBJ2-1, with 10 bases aligning to TRBD2. This CDR3 region has 16 residues. Trimming removed 0 bases from V and 0 bases from J; junction bases left unmatched: 0. Germline values: CDR1 SGHRS, CDR2 YFSETQ. This CDR3 reads CASSLVAGGSYNEQFF. The CDR3 DNA is TGCGCCAGCAGCTTGGTAGCGGGGGGCTCCTACAATGAGCAGTTCTTC. The variable domain in full, with the rest retrieved from reference TRBV5-1 and TRBJ2-1, is KAGVTQTPRYLIKTRGQQVTLSCSPISGHRSVSWYQQTPGQGLQFLFEYFSETQRNKGNFPGRFSGRQFSNSRSEMNVSTLELGDSALYLCASSLVAGGSYNEQFFGPGTRLTVL.

CDR3 region: CASSHLEDSLGAFF. CDR3 bases: TGTGCCAGCAGCCATCTTGAGGACTCACTAGGGGCTTTCTTT. The chain links TRBV13 to TRBJ1-1; D is undetermined. Looked up from germline, CDR1 is PRHDT and CDR2 is FYEKMQ (reference sequence). The CDR3 runs to 14 residues. The V end lost 5 bases, the J end lost 11 bases, and 21 bases lay between the germline ends.

V and J are TRBV5-1 and TRBJ1-4; 7 nucleotides match TRBD1. J lost 7 bases, V lost 2 bases, and 8 bases had no gene match. The CDR3 is 15 amino acids. Looked up from germline, CDR1 is SGHRS and CDR2 is YFSETQ. The CDR3: CASSFNRGPTEKLFF. CDR3 DNA sequence: TGCGCCAGCAGCTTCAACAGGGGTCCTACTGAAAAACTGTTTTTT.

This chain uses TRBV23-1 with TRBJ1-6; the match to TRBD1 covers 7 bases. TRBV23-1 is treated as an ORF (open reading frame) with a function not yet certain. V lost 4 bases to trimming and J lost 7 bases; unmatched junction nucleotides: 4. This CDR3 has 14 amino acids. This CDR3 is CASSLTGENSPLHF. The CDR3 bases are TGCGCCAGCAGTCTTACAGGGGAGAATTCACCCCTCCACTTT.

The chain combines TRBV6-1 with TRBJ2-3; D perhaps matches TRBD2 (5 bases). Germline V CDR1 and CDR2: MNHNS, SASEGT. V dropped 4 bases and J dropped 6 bases, with 8 bases sitting between them. This CDR3 has 12 amino acids. The chain's CDR3 is CASSADWDTQYF. CDR3 coding DNA: TGTGCCAGCAGTGCGGACTGGGATACGCAGTATTTT.

This chain uses TRBV7-2 with TRBJ2-7, with TRBD1 matching 7 bases. Per the germline V gene, CDR1 is SGHTA and CDR2 is FQGNSA. With V trimmed by 2 bases and J by 0 bases, 1 base remained unmatched. The CDR3 runs to 14 residues. CDR3 coding DNA: TGTGCCAGCAGCTTAACAGGGGACTCCTACGAGCAGTACTTC. Protein sequence: CASSLTGDSYEQYF. Full variable domain (missing parts from reference TRBV7-2 and TRBJ2-7): GAGVSQSPSNKVTEKGKDVELRCDPISGHTALYWYRQSLGQGLEFLIYFQGNSAPDKSGLPSDRFSAERTGGSVSTLTIQRTQQEDSAVYLCASSLTGDSYEQYFGPGTRLTVT.

This chain links TRBV6-5 with TRBJ2-3; D may be TRBD1 or TRBD2 (5 bases each). The germline V gene encodes CDR1 MNHEY and CDR2 SVGAGI. The germline V and J ends were trimmed by 4 bases and 0 bases, with 11 bases remaining between them. CDR3 length: 15 amino acids. The CDR3 region is CASSSSGLSTDTQYF. In DNA, the CDR3 is TGTGCCAGCAGTTCCTCGGGGCTGAGCACAGATACGCAGTATTTT.

The chain employs TRBV9 and TRBJ2-7; a possible D gene is TRBD1 (5 bases). V was cut by 3 bases and J by 4 bases, with 17 bases left in between. From germline, CDR1 is SGDLS and CDR2 YYNGEE. This CDR3 is built from 15 residues. CDR3 coding DNA: TGTGCCAGCAGCGCTAGTACAGGTCATAATTACGAGCAGTACTTC. This encodes CASSASTGHNYEQYF.

The chain recombines TRBV7-9 with TRBJ2-7; a possible D gene is TRBD1 (6 bases). Per germline, CDR1 SEHNR and CDR2 FQNEAQ (reference sequence). CDR3 size: 16 residues. The V end lost 2 bases, the J end lost 1 base, and 15 bases lay between the germline ends. CDR3: CASSLSPAQGSYEQYF. CDR3 sequence (DNA): TGTGCCAGCAGCTTATCGCCCGCACAGGGATCCTACGAGCAGTACTTC.

V usage is TRBV28 and J usage is TRBJ1-5, with D possibly TRBD1 on 6 matching bases. V was trimmed by 6 bases and J by 6 bases, leaving 21 bases between them. Germline CDR1 and CDR2: MDHEN and SYDVKM. CDR3 length equals 16 residues. CDR3 DNA sequence: TGTGCCAGCAGCCCTGCAACGAGGGGGGGCGGTCAGCCCCAGCATTTT. This sequence encodes CASSPATRGGGQPQHF.

This clone was observed a single time. V and J are TRBV6-6 and TRBJ1-5; 9 nucleotides match TRBD1. The junction had 6 bases not matched to a gene; V was cut back by 6 bases and J by 0 bases. The germline gives CDR1 MNHNY, CDR2 SVGAGI (reference sequence). CDR3 length equals 16 residues. In DNA, the CDR3 is TGTGCCAGCAGGGGACAGGGACCGTATAGCAATCAGCCCCAGCATTTT. It is translated as CASRGQGPYSNQPQHF.

The gene calls are TRBV5-1 and TRBJ2-3; D not resolved. The V end was cut by 0 bases, the J end by 4 bases, with 6 bases between. The V gene's germline CDR1 is SGHRS and CDR2 YFSETQ. The CDR3 covers 13 residues. CDR3 region: CASSLGLADTQYF. The CDR3 DNA follows: TGCGCCAGCAGCTTGGGACTGGCAGATACGCAGTATTTT.

This clone was found a few times. The chain recombines TRBV7-2 with TRBJ1-3; possible D gene TRBD1, 5 bases. Trimming shortened V by 10 bases and J by 2 bases, and 12 bases separated the two germline ends. The CDR3 is made up of 13 amino acids. The V gene's germline CDR1 is SGHTA and CDR2 FQGNSA. The DNA of the CDR3 is TGTGCCACCGGGTGGGGCGCTGGAAACACCATATATTTT. Translating gives CATGWGAGNTIYF.

The V gene is TRBV9, the J gene TRBJ1-5, with 9 nucleotides matching TRBD1. The CDR3 spans 16 residues. The germline CDR1 and CDR2 sequences are SGDLS and YYNGEE. Trimming took 4 bases from V and 9 from J; bases not matched to a gene: 14. DNA for the CDR3: TGTGCCAGCAGCAATCGGACAGGGGTCAACTATATGCCCCAGCATTTT. It specifies CASSNRTGVNYMPQHF. The full variable domain, with the rest looked up from reference TRBV9 and TRBJ1-5, is DSGVTQTPKHLITATGQRVTLRCSPRSGDLSVYWYQQSLDQGLQFLIQYYNGEERAKGNILERFSAQQFPDLHSELNLSSLELGDSALYFCASSNRTGVNYMPQHFGDGTRLSIL.

The gene calls are TRBV7-3 and TRBJ2-3, with 8 bases lining up with TRBD2. Germline lookup yields CDR1 SGHTA and CDR2 FQGTGA. The CDR3 sequence is 16 residues long. V shed 4 bases, J shed 1 base, and the junction held 7 bases outside the gene matches. The CDR3 loop is CASSSTSGIGTDTQYF. The CDR3 bases are TGTGCCAGCAGCTCTACTAGCGGCATCGGCACAGATACGCAGTATTTT.

The chain uses TRBV15 and TRBJ2-5, with D maybe TRBD2 (6 bases). Trimming cost V 0 bases and J 9 bases, with 14 bases left between them. CDR1 and CDR2 from the germline V gene are LNHNV and YYDKDF (reference sequence). The CDR3 has 14 residues. The DNA for the CDR3 is TGTGCCACCAGCAGAGAACGGGAGCCTAACTCCCAGTACTTC. This gives the protein CATSREREPNSQYF.

The CDR3 DNA follows: TGTGCCAGCAGTTCTCGGTTGTACGAGCAGTACTTC. Its translation is CASSSRLYEQYF. The chain joins TRBV6-5 to TRBJ2-7; D is ambiguous. CDR1 is MNHEY and CDR2 is SVGAGI in the germline V gene. The CDR3 loop spans 12 amino acids. The germline V and J ends were trimmed by 4 bases and 4 bases, with 8 bases remaining between them.